This T cell receptor (beta chain) was sequenced for a study of shared T cell receptors in the human thymus. The data were produced by immunoSEQ multiplex PCR, yet TCRdb's version contains in-frame clones alone and is incomplete. The table lists hundreds of thousands of clones, about four fifths of them singletons. The sample was also linked to a second study, of human thymus T cells. Per that study: Surgeons resected thymus tissue during corrective heart surgery. V and J gene usage appeared biased in thymic and blood repertoires. Thymic TCR repertoires of unrelated people reportedly overlapped highly.

The source is a boy under three years old with a congenital heart defect. The material sequenced was thymocytes.

This CDR3 reads CATSRQTGPTYEQYF. The DNA of the CDR3 is TGTGCCACCAGCAGGCAGACAGGGCCTACCTACGAGCAGTACTTC. The chain couples TRBV15 to TRBJ2-7; 7 positions match TRBD1. This CDR3 is built from 15 residues. With V trimmed by 3 bases and J by 2 bases, 7 bases remained unmatched. Per germline, CDR1 LNHNV and CDR2 YYDKDF (reference sequence).